Presented here are 16 T cell receptor beta chains from one specimen sequenced in a study of graft-versus-host responses after intestinal transplantation. The method was immunoSEQ multiplex PCR; TCRdb's version includes in-frame clones alone and lacks a portion of them. The data contain about 93,000 clones, over 80% of them singletons. No cognate antigen is known for these TCRs. Sequencing used unstimulated CD8+ T cells sorted from spleen or lymph node cells, obtained before intestinal transplant. Receptor source: a human donor who received an intestinal transplant.

The J gene is TRBJ2-2, the V gene TRBV27, with TRBD2 matching 8 bases. The length of the CDR3 is 17 residues. CDR1 and CDR2 (germline): MNHEY, SMNVEV (reference sequence). Losses at the gene ends were 4 bases for V and 5 bases for J; bases not matched to a gene: 12. The CDR3 loop is CASSSRLGVAGTGELFF. The CDR3, as DNA: TGTGCCAGCAGTTCCCGCCTGGGAGTAGCGGGGACCGGGGAGCTGTTTTTT.

V usage is TRBV11-2 and J usage is TRBJ2-7; 9 bases line up with TRBD2. Germline assignment: CDR1 SGHAT and CDR2 FQNNGV. With 3 bases clipped from V and 2 bases from J, the junction kept 11 bases outside the gene matches. The CDR3 has 17 amino acids. CDR3: CASSFSDAGGIPYEQYF. CDR3 nucleotides: TGTGCCAGCAGCTTTTCGGATGCGGGGGGGATCCCCTACGAGCAGTACTTC.

This chain links TRBV5-6 with TRBJ1-1; no definite D call. Deletions cut 0 bases from V and 4 bases from J, with 16 bases between. Looked up from germline, CDR1 is SGHDT and CDR2 is YYEEEE. The CDR3 length is 16 residues. The CDR3 DNA follows: TGTGCCAGCAGCTTGGGTGCGGGGATGGTGGGCACTGAAGCTTTCTTT. Translation gives CASSLGAGMVGTEAFF.

The chain recombines TRBV5-5 with TRBJ1-6; 7 nucleotides align to TRBD1. CDR3 size: 14 residues. Germline-derived CDR1 and CDR2 are SGHKS and YYEKEE (reference sequence). V trimming: 3 bases; J trimming: 6 bases; junction bases outside the gene matches: 3. The CDR3 loop reads CASSSDRLNSPLHF. The CDR3 DNA sequence: TGTGCCAGCAGCTCGGACAGGCTTAATTCACCCCTCCACTTT.

The chain uses TRBV7-9 and TRBJ1-2; the match to TRBD1 covers 7 bases. The CDR3 spans 16 residues. Per germline, CDR1 SEHNR and CDR2 FQNEAQ (reference sequence). V lost 1 base to trimming and J lost 8 bases; unmatched junction nucleotides: 13. The CDR3 DNA follows: TGTGCCAGCAGCTTAGAGGGGGGACAGCCACGTGAGGGCTACACCTTC. Its protein product is CASSLEGGQPREGYTF.

The CDR3 nucleotides read TGTGCCAGCACCACCCGGACAGTGGGTTCCCACGGCTACACCTTC. Translated, it gives CASTTRTVGSHGYTF. The chain combines TRBV28 with TRBJ1-2; D might be TRBD1 (6 bases). V shed 7 bases and J shed 8 bases, with 23 bases lying between them. The germline V gene encodes CDR1 MDHEN and CDR2 SYDVKM. This CDR3 has 15 amino acids.

The rearrangement uses TRBV9 and TRBJ1-3, with TRBD1 as a possible D gene (5 bases). Deletions cut 4 bases from V and 4 bases from J, with 15 bases between. The CDR3 loop spans 15 amino acids. Per germline, CDR1 SGDLS and CDR2 YYNGEE. The CDR3 DNA is TGTGCCAGCAGCACCTCCCAAGGGGCGGGAAACACCATATATTTT. Its translation: CASSTSQGAGNTIYF.

This sequence joins TRBV4-3 and TRBJ2-1; 7 bases line up with TRBD2. The CDR3 is 18 amino acids. V trimming: 4 bases; J trimming: 0 bases; junction bases outside the gene matches: 12. CDR1 LGHNA and CDR2 YSLEER come from the germline V gene. CDR3 sequence reads: CASSPAHNRGDSYNEQFF. The CDR3 bases are TGCGCCAGCAGCCCAGCGCATAATCGGGGGGACTCCTACAATGAGCAGTTCTTC.

In the case of this clone: At the DNA level, this CDR3 is encoded by other sequences in the same sample as well. The chain couples TRBV27 to TRBJ2-7, with D perhaps TRBD2 (6 bases). The length of the CDR3 is 13 residues. V dropped 3 bases and J dropped 4 bases, with 10 bases sitting between them. The germline CDR1 and CDR2 sequences are MNHEY and SMNVEV (reference sequence). In DNA form, the CDR3 reads TGTGCCAGCAGTTTGGGACTCTCGTACGAGCAGTACTTC. Translating it yields CASSLGLSYEQYF.

The chain links TRBV6-1 to TRBJ1-1; the D gene is possibly TRBD1 (5 bases). The V and J ends lost 5 bases and 4 bases respectively, with 14 bases between them. Germline V lookup: CDR1 MNHNS, CDR2 SASEGT. The CDR3 contains 14 residues. Here the CDR3 DNA reads TGTGCCAGCAGTCCCCTCAGGGCCGGCACTGAAGCTTTCTTT. Amino acids: CASSPLRAGTEAFF.

The DNA for the CDR3 is TGTGCCAGCAGCAGTTGGGTGGGGGGGAGAAGGACAGATACGCAGTATTTT. Its translation: CASSSWVGGRRTDTQYF. The chain combines TRBV5-6 with TRBJ2-3; 7 positions match TRBD2. The CDR3 loop spans 17 amino acids. Germline-derived CDR1 and CDR2 are SGHDT and YYEEEE. V lost 4 bases, J lost 3 bases, and 14 bases stayed unmatched.

This chain connects TRBV4-1 to TRBJ2-7, with 7 bases identical to TRBD1. The V gene end was trimmed by 0 bases and the J gene end by 3 bases; junction bases not matched to a gene: 5. The V gene's germline CDR1 is MGHRA and CDR2 YSYEKL. This CDR3 region has 15 residues. Here the CDR3 reads CASSQDLRDSYEQYF. The CDR3 nucleotides are TGCGCCAGCAGCCAAGACCTCCGGGACAGCTACGAGCAGTACTTC.

The chain joins TRBV7-2 to TRBJ1-6; D ambiguous. Per germline, CDR1 SGHTA and CDR2 FQGNSA. Trimming took off 2 bases at V and 7 bases at J, with 12 bases between the two ends. This CDR3 spans 15 amino acids. CDR3 residues: CASSLSGRLNSPLHF. CDR3 coding DNA: TGTGCCAGCAGCTTAAGCGGCAGACTGAATTCACCCCTCCACTTT.

The chain uses TRBV2 and TRBJ2-7; 12 bases line up with TRBD2. Germline-derived CDR1 and CDR2 are SNHLY and FYNNEI. With 4 bases clipped from V and 3 bases from J, the junction kept 7 bases outside the gene matches. This CDR3 spans 16 amino acids. DNA for the CDR3: TGTGCCAGCAGTGTGGGACTAGCGGGTACCGGCTACGAGCAGTACTTC. Translating it yields CASSVGLAGTGYEQYF.

The chain uses TRBV19 and TRBJ1-2; perhaps TRBD1 as D (6 bases). This CDR3 has 17 residues. Trimming took off 1 base at V and 4 bases at J, with 19 bases between the two ends. Germline V gives CDR1 LNHDA, CDR2 SQIVND (reference sequence). CDR3 sequence (DNA): TGTGCCAGTAGTATAGGTTTGTCTACGGGACACCTCTATGGCTACACCTTC. Amino acid sequence: CASSIGLSTGHLYGYTF.

The V and J genes are TRBV5-4 and TRBJ2-7, with 11 bases matching TRBD2. The CDR3 has 15 residues. CDR1 and CDR2 (germline): SGHNT, YYREEE (reference sequence). J lost 0 bases, V lost 4 bases, and 3 bases had no gene match. The chain's CDR3 is CASSVGLAASYEQYF. DNA of the CDR3: TGTGCCAGCAGCGTGGGACTAGCGGCCTCCTACGAGCAGTACTTC. Filled out from reference TRBV5-4 and TRBJ2-7, the complete variable domain reads ETGVTQSPTHLIKTRGQQVTLRCSSQSGHNTVSWYQQALGQGPQFIFQYYREEENGRGNFPPRFSGLQFPNYSSELNVNALELDDSALYLCASSVGLAASYEQYFGPGTRLTVT.